Listed here are 11 T cell receptor beta chains from one sample, sequenced in a study of T cell clones after liver transplantation. Sequencing used immunoSEQ multiplex PCR; TCRdb keeps in-frame clones, though not all of them. The profile shows tens of thousands of clones, 70% to 80% of them singletons. The sample here was CD4+ T cells from blood, taken before liver transplant. The receptors originated from a human donor who received a liver transplant.

The chain combines TRBV20-1 with TRBJ2-3; D is uncertain. CDR3 size: 10 residues. The V gene lost 6 bases and the J gene lost 5 bases, with 6 bases spanning the gap. The germline V gene has CDR1 DFQATT and CDR2 SNEGSKA (reference sequence). As DNA, the CDR3 is TGCAGTGCCCCCCTAGATACGCAGTATTTT. This gives the protein CSAPLDTQYF.

This clone has more than one count but fewer than ten. The gene calls are TRBV28 and TRBJ1-1; no firm D call. CDR1 is MDHEN and CDR2 is SYDVKM in the germline V gene. The CDR3 totals 11 residues. Trimming pared 4 bases from V and 7 bases from J, leaving 7 bases between. The CDR3 region is CASSYYSEAFF. In nucleotides, the CDR3 is TGTGCCAGCAGTTATTATAGTGAAGCTTTCTTT.

The rearrangement joins TRBV11-3 to TRBJ1-6; D not resolved. The CDR3 loop spans 17 amino acids. V was cut by 5 bases and J by 0 bases, with 14 bases left in between. Germline V gives CDR1 SGHNT, CDR2 YENEEA. DNA of the CDR3: TGTGCCAGCAGCGGAGAGGTCGGGAGCTCCTATAATTCACCCCTCCACTTT. Its translation: CASSGEVGSSYNSPLHF.

The rearrangement links TRBV19 to TRBJ1-5; maybe TRBD1 (5 bases). The V gene's germline CDR1 is LNHDA and CDR2 SQIVND (reference sequence). With 5 bases removed from V and 1 base from J, the gap between germline ends came to 18 bases. This CDR3 has 17 amino acids. The CDR3 protein is CASSVAFLGRSNQPQHF. The DNA of the CDR3 is TGTGCCAGTAGTGTAGCTTTCTTGGGGCGGAGCAATCAGCCCCAGCATTTT.

This CDR3 is CASKPLPLSPEAFF. The CDR3 bases are TGCGCCAGCAAACCTCTCCCCCTAAGTCCTGAAGCTTTCTTT. The chain uses TRBV5-1 and TRBJ1-1; D is ambiguous. CDR1 is SGHRS, CDR2 YFSETQ, per germline. The CDR3 totals 14 residues. The V end lost 6 bases, the J end lost 6 bases, and 18 bases lay between the germline ends.

The genes are TRBV5-1 and TRBJ1-1; weak D call: TRBD1 (6 bases). V was clipped by 0 bases and J by 7 bases, with 13 bases between them. CDR1 is SGHRS, CDR2 YFSETQ, per germline. The CDR3 sequence is 14 residues long. The CDR3 DNA is TGCGCCAGCAGCTTGGGACAGGTCCCGATTGAAGCTTTCTTT. Its translation is CASSLGQVPIEAFF. The full variable domain, its missing parts supplied by reference TRBV5-1 and TRBJ1-1, is KAGVTQTPRYLIKTRGQQVTLSCSPISGHRSVSWYQQTPGQGLQFLFEYFSETQRNKGNFPGRFSGRQFSNSRSEMNVSTLELGDSALYLCASSLGQVPIEAFFGQGTRLTVV.

The gene calls are TRBV28 and TRBJ1-5, with D possibly being TRBD1 (5 bases). Trimming took 2 bases from V and 5 from J, leaving 13 bases between them. CDR3 length: 15 amino acids. CDR1 is MDHEN, CDR2 SYDVKM, per germline. The CDR3 loop is CASSLGQGRDQPQHF. The CDR3 nucleotides are TGTGCCAGCAGTTTAGGGCAGGGTAGAGATCAGCCCCAGCATTTT.

V usage is TRBV19 and J usage is TRBJ1-1; 8 nucleotides match TRBD1. This CDR3 is 14 amino acids long. Losses at the gene ends were 3 bases for V and 5 bases for J; bases not matched to a gene: 5. Germline loops: CDR1 LNHDA, CDR2 SQIVND (reference sequence). The CDR3 reads CASSMRTGRTEAFF. CDR3 nucleotides: TGTGCCAGTAGTATGAGGACAGGGCGGACTGAAGCTTTCTTT.

The chain is built from TRBV11-2 and TRBJ2-1; tentative D call: TRBD1 (5 bases). V shed 0 bases and J shed 8 bases, with 8 bases lying between them. The CDR3 is made up of 13 amino acids. Germline CDR1 reads SGHAT; CDR2 reads FQNNGV. The CDR3 DNA is TGTGCCAGCAGCTTAGATCTAGGGGATGAGCAGTTCTTC. As protein: CASSLDLGDEQFF.

V is TRBV7-3 and J is TRBJ1-1, with D unresolved. CDR3 size: 14 residues. Germline V gene data show CDR1 as SGHTA and CDR2 as FQGTGA. V was clipped by 5 bases and J by 3 bases, with 13 bases between them. The CDR3 DNA reads as TGTGCCAGCAGCGCACTCAGTGCGGACACTGAAGCTTTCTTT. Protein sequence: CASSALSADTEAFF. The full variable domain, its missing parts supplied by reference TRBV7-3 and TRBJ1-1, is GAGVSQTPSNKVTEKGKYVELRCDPISGHTALYWYRQSLGQGPEFLIYFQGTGAADDSGLPNDRFFAVRPEGSVSTLKIQRTERGDSAVYLCASSALSADTEAFFGQGTRLTVV.

The gene calls are TRBV18 and TRBJ2-3; D gene unclear. V lost 3 bases to trimming and J lost 1 base, with 5 bases between them. The germline gives CDR1 KGHSH, CDR2 LQKENI. The CDR3 sequence is 13 residues long. As DNA, the CDR3 is TGTGCCAGCTCACCCCCCGGCACAGATACGCAGTATTTT. Its translation is CASSPPGTDTQYF.